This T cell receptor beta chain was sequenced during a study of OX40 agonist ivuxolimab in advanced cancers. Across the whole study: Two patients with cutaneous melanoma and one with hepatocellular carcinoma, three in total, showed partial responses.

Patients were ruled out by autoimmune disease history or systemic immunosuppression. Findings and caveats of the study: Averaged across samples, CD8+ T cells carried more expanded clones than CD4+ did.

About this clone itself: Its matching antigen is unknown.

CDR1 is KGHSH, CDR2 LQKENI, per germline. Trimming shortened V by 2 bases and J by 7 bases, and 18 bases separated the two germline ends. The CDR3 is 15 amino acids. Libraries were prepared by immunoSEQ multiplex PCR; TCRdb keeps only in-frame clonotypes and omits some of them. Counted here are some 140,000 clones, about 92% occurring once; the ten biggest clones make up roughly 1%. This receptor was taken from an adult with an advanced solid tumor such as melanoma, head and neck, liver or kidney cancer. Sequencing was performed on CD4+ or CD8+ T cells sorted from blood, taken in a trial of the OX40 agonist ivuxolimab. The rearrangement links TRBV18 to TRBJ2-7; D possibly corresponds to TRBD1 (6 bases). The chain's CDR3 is CASSPARQASREQYF. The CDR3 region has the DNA TGTGCCAGCTCACCAGCGAGACAGGCGTCGCGGGAGCAGTACTTC.